The 22 T cell receptor beta chains below come from one sample, sequenced in a study of blood T cell repertoires in COVID-19. Libraries were prepared by immunoSEQ multiplex PCR; TCRdb keeps only in-frame clonotypes and omits some of them. The data show roughly 150,000 clones, 87% seen once. The sample consisted of peripheral blood. The receptors were sampled from a human donor in a cohort sampled during active COVID-19.

As concerns this clone: Just one base apart from a much larger clone, this may be a read error. The rearrangement links TRBV28 to TRBJ1-2; 10 bases fit TRBD1. The germline V gene encodes CDR1 MDHEN and CDR2 SYDVKM. Germline trimming cut 6 bases from V and 6 bases from J; bases unmatched to any gene: 1. The CDR3 runs to 12 residues. The CDR3 sequence: CASRTGGHGYTF. CDR3 nucleotide sequence: TGTGCCAGCAGGACAGGGGGCCATGGCTACACCTTC.

The chain combines TRBV6-5 with TRBJ2-7; 10 positions agree with TRBD2. The CDR3 covers 15 residues. Per germline, CDR1 MNHEY and CDR2 SVGAGI. The V gene end was trimmed by 7 bases and the J gene end by 6 bases; junction bases not matched to a gene: 12. The CDR3 region is CASIKGGLATGEQYF. CDR3 DNA: TGTGCCAGCATTAAGGGGGGACTAGCGACCGGCGAGCAGTACTTC.

Comment on this clone: An end of the junction differs from the germline gene, which may be a read error. The V and J genes are TRBV19 and TRBJ2-3, with 8 bases fitting TRBD2. The CDR3 covers 15 residues. CDR1 and CDR2 from the germline V gene are LNHDA and SQIVND (reference sequence). The CDR3 region is CASTATRTSPDTQYF. In DNA form, the CDR3 reads TGTGCTAGTACGGCAACCCGGACTAGCCCAGATACGCAGTATTTT.

This clone appeared once. This rearrangement joins TRBV24-1 to TRBJ1-4; 9 nucleotides agree with TRBD1. With V trimmed by 8 bases and J by 7 bases, 4 bases remained unmatched. The CDR3 is 13 amino acids. The germline V gene has CDR1 KGHDR and CDR2 SFDVKD. For the CDR3, the DNA is TGTGCCACCAAACCGGGACAGGGTGAAAAACTGTTTTTT. Translating gives CATKPGQGEKLFF.

A few counts support this clone. The chain has TRBV27 and TRBJ2-7; the match to TRBD2 covers 7 bases. The V and J ends lost 2 bases and 6 bases, in that order; junction bases with no gene match: 4. The CDR3 sequence is 13 residues long. Per the germline V gene, CDR1 is MNHEY and CDR2 is SMNVEV (reference sequence). CDR3 coding DNA: TGTGCCAGCAGTTTAAGGGAGGGCACCGAGCAGTACTTC. Translation: CASSLREGTEQYF.

This clone has only a few counts. This chain links TRBV19 with TRBJ1-1; D is possibly TRBD1 (6 bases). V was shortened by 5 bases and J by 8 bases, with 18 bases between the two germline ends. The CDR3 is 14 amino acids. Germline assignment: CDR1 LNHDA and CDR2 SQIVND (reference sequence). In DNA form, the CDR3 reads TGTGCCAGTAGTCGGAGGACAGCGGACCCCGAAGCTTTCTTT. Protein product: CASSRRTADPEAFF.

Only a few counts were recorded for this clone. This rearrangement joins TRBV10-2 to TRBJ2-2, with 12 bases aligning to TRBD2. This CDR3 has 15 residues. V dropped 7 bases and J dropped 5; count of bases not matched to a gene: 5. Germline-derived CDR1 and CDR2 are WSHSY and SAAADI. The chain's CDR3 is CASTVTSGGTGELFF. The CDR3 DNA follows: TGCGCCAGCACCGTGACTAGCGGGGGTACCGGGGAGCTGTTTTTT.

The V call is TRBV30, the J call TRBJ2-7; perhaps TRBD2 as D (6 bases). Trimming removed 0 bases at V and 6 bases at J, with 15 bases between. CDR1 and CDR2 (germline): GTSNPN, SVGIG (reference sequence). The CDR3 spans 14 residues. The CDR3 DNA follows: TGTGCCTGGAGTGTAAGGAGGGATGGGCGCGAGCAGTACTTC. This codes for CAWSVRRDGREQYF. The variable domain in full, completed from reference TRBV30 and TRBJ2-7, reads SQTIHQWPATLVQPVGSPLSLECTVEGTSNPNLYWYRQAAGRGLQLLFYSVGIGQISSEVPQNLSASRPQDRQFILSSKKLLLSDSGFYLCAWSVRRDGREQYFGPGTRLTVT.

In regard to this clone: The identical CDR3 is also encoded by other nucleotide sequences in the sample. The chain recombines TRBV12-3 or TRBV12-4 with TRBJ2-7; D might be TRBD1 (6 bases). With 6 bases removed from V and 0 bases from J, the gap between germline ends came to 9 bases. CDR3 length: 13 amino acids. CDR3 nucleotide sequence: TGTGCCAGCAGCGACAGGAGCTCCTACGAGCAGTACTTC. Translated, it gives CASSDRSSYEQYF.

The V call is TRBV5-6, the J call TRBJ2-7; TRBD2 aligns across 11 bases. The CDR3 runs to 17 residues. V dropped 4 bases and J dropped 2; count of bases not matched to a gene: 11. CDR1 is SGHDT and CDR2 is YYEEEE in the germline V gene. The CDR3 here is CASSPVTSGTGAYEQYF. In DNA, the CDR3 is TGTGCCAGCAGCCCGGTGACTAGCGGGACCGGCGCCTACGAGCAGTACTTC.

This chain joins TRBV3-1 (or the pseudogene TRBV3-2) and TRBJ2-7; tentative D call: TRBD1 (5 bases). Germline V gives CDR1 LGHDT, CDR2 YNNKEL (reference sequence). V was shortened by 2 bases and J by 0 bases, with 11 bases between the two germline ends. This CDR3 region has 15 residues. The CDR3 DNA follows: TGTGCCAGCAGCCAATACAGGACACGCTCCTACGAGCAGTACTTC. This translates into CASSQYRTRSYEQYF.

The V gene is TRBV3-1 (or the pseudogene TRBV3-2), the J gene TRBJ2-5, with 9 bases fitting TRBD2. The V and J ends lost 4 bases and 6 bases, in that order; junction bases with no gene match: 9. This CDR3 has 15 residues. The germline CDR1 and CDR2 sequences are LGHDT and YNNKEL (reference sequence). The CDR3 reads CASSPLAGTIKTQYF. The CDR3 DNA reads TGTGCCAGCAGCCCACTAGCGGGCACGATAAAGACCCAGTACTTC.

The rearrangement joins TRBV10-3 to TRBJ2-3; TRBD2 might be the D (5 bases). Germline values: CDR1 ENHRY, CDR2 SYGVKD. The CDR3 is made up of 16 amino acids. The ends were cut back, 6 bases at V and 1 base at J, with 17 bases in the middle. CDR3 protein: CAISSLRSSGTDTQYF. CDR3 nucleotide sequence: TGTGCCATCAGCTCCCTGAGGAGTAGCGGCACAGATACGCAGTATTTT.

This rearrangement joins TRBV7-9 to TRBJ2-7, with 11 bases lining up with TRBD1. V was pared by 4 bases and J by 7 bases, with 6 bases of the junction left unmatched. The CDR3 consists of 14 residues. Germline loops: CDR1 SEHNR, CDR2 FQNEAQ (reference sequence). The CDR3 DNA reads as TGTGCCAGCAGCTGGGGACAGGGGGTTGGGGAGCAGTACTTC. This gives the protein CASSWGQGVGEQYF.

The V call is TRBV5-1, the J call TRBJ1-1; 10 positions agree with TRBD1. This CDR3 region has 16 residues. Germline CDR1 SGHRS, CDR2 YFSETQ. V lost 4 bases, J lost 4 bases, and 10 bases stayed unmatched. The CDR3 DNA follows: TGCGCCAGCAGCCTTCGACAGGGGGCGCCGGGCACTGAAGCTTTCTTT. It encodes CASSLRQGAPGTEAFF.

The table lists this clone with many counts. The chain carries TRBV29-1 and TRBJ1-2; TRBD1 aligns across 9 bases. CDR3 size: 13 residues. J gave up 7 bases and V 7 bases, and 10 bases lay outside the gene matches. CDR1 and CDR2 (germline): SQVTM, ANQGSEA. DNA of the CDR3: TGCAGCGCTGCAATTGGACAGGGGCCTGGCTACACCTTC. Its translation: CSAAIGQGPGYTF.

CDR3 loop: CASSGNLSYEQYF. CDR3 in DNA: TGTGCCAGCTCGGGAAACCTCTCCTACGAGCAGTACTTC. The chain has TRBV28 and TRBJ2-7, with D possibly TRBD2 on 5 matching bases. Germline CDR1 reads MDHEN; CDR2 reads SYDVKM. CDR3 size: 13 residues. The V end lost 8 bases, the J end lost 0 bases, and 11 bases lay between the germline ends. The entire variable domain, with the rest obtained from reference TRBV28 and TRBJ2-7, is as follows: DVKVTQSSRYLVKRTGEKVFLECVQDMDHENMFWYRQDPGLGLRLIYFSYDVKMKEKGDIPEGYSVSREKKERFSLILESASTNQTSMYLCASSGNLSYEQYFGPGTRLTVT.

V and J are TRBV28 and TRBJ1-4, with TRBD1 as a possible D gene (5 bases). Per germline, CDR1 MDHEN and CDR2 SYDVKM. This CDR3 comprises 16 residues. Trimming shortened V by 5 bases and J by 8 bases, and 21 bases separated the two germline ends. CDR3 DNA: TGTGCCAGCAGTCCCACCCTTGGGGGGTCCGGGGAAAAACTGTTTTTT. Translating gives CASSPTLGGSGEKLFF. The entire variable domain, with the rest obtained from reference TRBV28 and TRBJ1-4, is as follows: DVKVTQSSRYLVKRTGEKVFLECVQDMDHENMFWYRQDPGLGLRLIYFSYDVKMKEKGDIPEGYSVSREKKERFSLILESASTNQTSMYLCASSPTLGGSGEKLFFGSGTQLSVL.

In DNA, the CDR3 is TGCGCCAGCAGCCAATCAAGCCGGGACAGGGGGCCTGGAAACACCATATATTTT. Encoded protein: CASSQSSRDRGPGNTIYF. This rearrangement joins TRBV4-3 to TRBJ1-3, with 12 bases aligning to TRBD1. The CDR3 runs 18 residues. In germline, CDR1 is LGHNA, CDR2 YSLEER. Trimming at V came to 2 bases and at J to 2 bases, leaving 7 bases not matched to a gene.

The V call is TRBV29-1, the J call TRBJ2-7; D is possibly TRBD2 (6 bases). This CDR3 comprises 13 residues. Per germline, CDR1 SQVTM and CDR2 ANQGSEA. V lost 4 bases, J lost 4 bases, and 14 bases lay in between. The CDR3 spells CSVVDLGTYEQYF. The CDR3 DNA follows: TGCAGCGTTGTTGATTTGGGGACTTACGAGCAGTACTTC.

The V and J genes are TRBV30 and TRBJ2-7; 9 positions agree with TRBD1. The V and J ends lost 4 bases and 9 bases, in that order; junction bases with no gene match: 13. Germline-derived CDR1 and CDR2 are GTSNPN and SVGIG (reference sequence). This CDR3 spans 14 amino acids. The CDR3 region is CAWNSGQGPRWQYF. The CDR3, as DNA: TGTGCCTGGAATTCCGGACAGGGGCCGCGGTGGCAGTACTTC.

The table lists this clone with a count of one. The chain has TRBV11-3 and TRBJ2-7, with TRBD1 identical over 8 bases. The length of the CDR3 is 14 residues. J was trimmed by 7 bases and V by 3 bases; bases with no gene match: 8. The germline V gene encodes CDR1 SGHNT and CDR2 YENEEA. In nucleotides, the CDR3 is TGTGCCAGCAGCTTTGTCAGGGGGCTGGGAGAGCAGTACTTC. Protein product: CASSFVRGLGEQYF.